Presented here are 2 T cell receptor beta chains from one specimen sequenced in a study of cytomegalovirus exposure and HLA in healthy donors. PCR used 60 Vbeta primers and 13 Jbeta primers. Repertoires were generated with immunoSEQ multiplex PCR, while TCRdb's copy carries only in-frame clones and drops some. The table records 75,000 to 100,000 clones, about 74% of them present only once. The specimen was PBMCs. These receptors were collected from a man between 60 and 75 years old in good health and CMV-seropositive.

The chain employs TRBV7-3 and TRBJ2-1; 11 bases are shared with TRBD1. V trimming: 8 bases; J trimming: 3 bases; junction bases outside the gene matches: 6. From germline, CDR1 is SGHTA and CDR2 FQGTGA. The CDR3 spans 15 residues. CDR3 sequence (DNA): TGTGCCAGCGGTCTGGGACAGGGGGACTACAATGAGCAGTTCTTC. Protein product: CASGLGQGDYNEQFF. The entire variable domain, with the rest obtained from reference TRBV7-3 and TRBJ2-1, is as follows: GAGVSQTPSNKVTEKGKYVELRCDPISGHTALYWYRQSLGQGPEFLIYFQGTGAADDSGLPNDRFFAVRPEGSVSTLKIQRTERGDSAVYLCASGLGQGDYNEQFFGPGTRLTVL.

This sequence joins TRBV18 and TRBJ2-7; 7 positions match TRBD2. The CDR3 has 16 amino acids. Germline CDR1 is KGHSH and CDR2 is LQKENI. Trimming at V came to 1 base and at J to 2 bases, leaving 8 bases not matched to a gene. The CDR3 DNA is TGTGCCAGCTCACCACTCAGTGGGGGGGTACCCTACGAGCAGTACTTC. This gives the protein CASSPLSGGVPYEQYF.